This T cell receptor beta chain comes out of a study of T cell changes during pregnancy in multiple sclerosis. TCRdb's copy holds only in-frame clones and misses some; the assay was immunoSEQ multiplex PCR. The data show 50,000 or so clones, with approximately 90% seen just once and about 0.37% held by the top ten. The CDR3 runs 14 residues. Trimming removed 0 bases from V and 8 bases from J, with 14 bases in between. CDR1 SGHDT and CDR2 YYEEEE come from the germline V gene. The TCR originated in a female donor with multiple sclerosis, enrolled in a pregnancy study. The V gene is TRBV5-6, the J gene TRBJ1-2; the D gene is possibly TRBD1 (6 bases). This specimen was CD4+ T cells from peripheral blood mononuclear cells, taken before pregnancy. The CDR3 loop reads CASSLELTGLGYTF. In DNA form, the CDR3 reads TGTGCCAGCAGCTTGGAGCTTACAGGGTTGGGCTACACCTTC.